This T cell receptor (beta chain) was recorded in a study of blood T cell repertoires in COVID-19. This CDR3 is built from 14 residues. V was clipped by 5 bases and J by 2 bases, with 11 bases between them. Germline V gene sequence: CDR1 SGHNT, CDR2 YENEEA. This clone was observed once. TCRdb's table, derived via immunoSEQ multiplex PCR, lists solely in-frame clones and lacks some. The repertoire consists of approximately 220,000 clones, with 85% to 90% occurring once and the leading ten covering 1.2%. The TCR originated in a man younger than 45 who had recovered from COVID-19. The source material was PBMCs or T cells enriched from blood (not recorded which). The chain couples TRBV11-3 to TRBJ2-3, with TRBD2 as a possible D gene (5 bases). CDR3 nucleotides: TGTGCCAGCAGCCCGAGGGTGCCCACAGATACGCAGTATTTT. Translating it yields CASSPRVPTDTQYF.